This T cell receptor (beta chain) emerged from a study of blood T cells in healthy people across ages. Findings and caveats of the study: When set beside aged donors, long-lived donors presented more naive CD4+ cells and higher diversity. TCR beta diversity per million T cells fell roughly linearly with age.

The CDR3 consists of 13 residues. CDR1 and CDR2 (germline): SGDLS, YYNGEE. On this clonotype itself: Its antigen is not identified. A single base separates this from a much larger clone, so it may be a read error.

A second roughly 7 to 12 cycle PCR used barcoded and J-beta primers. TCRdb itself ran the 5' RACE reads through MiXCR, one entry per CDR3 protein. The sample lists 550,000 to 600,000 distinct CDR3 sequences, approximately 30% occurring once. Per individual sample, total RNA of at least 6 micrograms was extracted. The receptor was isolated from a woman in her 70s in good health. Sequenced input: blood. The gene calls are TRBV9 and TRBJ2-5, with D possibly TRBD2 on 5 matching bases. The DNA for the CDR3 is TGTGCCCGCAGCGTAGGAAGGGAGGAGACCCAGTACTTC. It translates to CARSVGREETQYF.